The T cell receptor beta chain under discussion was sequenced for a study of shared clonotypes between healthy human individuals. Every donor was a Caucasian adult from Nashville, Tennessee. Profiling relied on immunoSEQ multiplex PCR, and the TCRdb table lists in-frame clones only, not all of them. Of over a million clones in the sample, roughly 95% are singletons; the top ten hold roughly 1.1%. V was shortened by 4 bases and J by 0 bases, with 16 bases between the two germline ends. The CDR3 spans 17 residues. The germline gives CDR1 SGHDN, CDR2 FVKESK. Specimen: naive CD4+ T cells sorted from blood. Subset noted: CD45RA+ positively selected. V and J are TRBV14 and TRBJ1-3, with TRBD1 as a possible D gene (6 bases). This TCR was sampled from a young man in good health. CDR3 loop: CASSRSWGQSSGNTIYF. For the CDR3, the DNA is TGTGCCAGCAGCCGATCCTGGGGGCAGTCCTCTGGAAACACCATATATTTT.